This T cell receptor beta chain emerged from a study of T cell repertoires and Cas9 in healthy adults. With respect to this clone: Its antigen is not identified.

Data came from immunoSEQ multiplex PCR; TCRdb stores just in-frame clones and leaves some out. The repertoire holds tens of thousands of clones, with about 90% as singletons. Per germline, CDR1 MNHEY and CDR2 SMNVEV (reference sequence). The CDR3 runs 13 residues. Trimming took off 5 bases at V and 4 bases at J, with 8 bases between the two ends. Study-wide results and limits: In vitro, SpCas9-reactive Tregs were reported to curb effector T cell proliferation and function.

The sequencing input was CD4+ effector T cells (CD127+, CD25-, CD137-, CD154-) from PBMCs; culture status not recorded. The chain carries TRBV27 and TRBJ1-4, with D perhaps TRBD1 (6 bases). This TCR was recovered from a human donor in good health. CDR3 amino acids: CASSQGFNEKLFF. CDR3 sequence (DNA): TGTGCCAGCAGTCAGGGGTTTAATGAAAAACTGTTTTTT.